Shown below are 28 T cell receptor beta chains from a single sample sequenced in a study of CD8 T cells in Susac syndrome. cDNA came from roughly 0.53 to 1 ug RNA primed by random hexamers. One entry per CDR3 protein results from TCRdb running MiXCR on the immunoSEQ multiplex PCR reads. The sample records 330,000 or so distinct CDR3 sequences, roughly 85% being singletons. Material: CD8+ T cells from PBMCs. Source of these receptors: a human donor with multiple sclerosis.

CDR3 amino acids: CASSQDQGGADTQYF. CDR3 nucleotides: TGCGCCAGCAGCCAAGACCAAGGCGGAGCAGATACGCAGTATTTT. This chain joins TRBV4-3 and TRBJ2-3; D is unresolved. Per germline, CDR1 LGHNA and CDR2 YSLEER. CDR3 length equals 15 residues. The V gene lost 0 bases and the J gene lost 4 bases, with 11 bases spanning the gap.

The chain combines TRBV6-2 or TRBV6-3 with TRBJ2-6, with TRBD1 matching over 12 bases. The ends lost 10 bases at V and 4 bases at J; junction bases unmatched: 8. CDR1 is MNHEY and CDR2 is SVGEGT in the germline V gene. This CDR3 contains 16 residues. For the CDR3, the DNA is TGTGCCATCGCCCGGGACAGGGGGCTCGGGGCCAACGTCCTGACTTTC. Translated, it gives CAIARDRGLGANVLTF.

This clonotype was seen once. The chain employs TRBV19 and TRBJ2-5; no firm D call. The CDR3 extends over 15 amino acids. V lost 5 bases to trimming and J lost 2 bases, with 15 bases between them. CDR1 and CDR2 from the germline V gene are LNHDA and SQIVND (reference sequence). The CDR3 coding sequence is TGTGCCAGTAGTCATCGGGCCTCGCGACAAGAGACCCAGTACTTC. Residues: CASSHRASRQETQYF.

The rearrangement joins TRBV9 to TRBJ2-3, with D tentatively TRBD2 (5 bases). From germline, CDR1 is SGDLS and CDR2 YYNGEE. V was clipped by 6 bases and J by 2 bases, with 16 bases between them. This CDR3 has 15 amino acids. The CDR3 is CASTPGVAYTDTQYF. The CDR3 coding sequence is TGTGCCAGCACTCCTGGGGTAGCGTACACAGATACGCAGTATTTT.

V usage is TRBV4-1 and J usage is TRBJ2-7, with D possibly TRBD2 on 5 matching bases. The CDR3 is 16 residues long. Per germline, CDR1 MGHRA and CDR2 YSYEKL. Deletions cut 4 bases from V and 4 bases from J, with 20 bases between. CDR3 nucleotides: TGCGCCAGCAGCCTAGACCCGGCCAGCGGAAGGTACGAGCAGTACTTC. It specifies CASSLDPASGRYEQYF.

The chain has TRBV6-2 or TRBV6-3 and TRBJ2-6, with D possibly being TRBD1 (6 bases). V was pared by 2 bases and J by 4 bases, with 15 bases between. The germline V gene has CDR1 MNHEY and CDR2 SVGEGT. CDR3 length equals 17 residues. CDR3 amino acids: CASSYPRTGYGANVLTF. In nucleotides, the CDR3 is TGTGCCAGCAGTTACCCACGAACAGGGTACGGGGCCAACGTCCTGACTTTC.

The chain carries TRBV28 and TRBJ2-1; 12 nucleotides align to TRBD2. CDR1 and CDR2 from the germline V gene are MDHEN and SYDVKM. CDR3 length: 14 residues. V shed 8 bases and J 9 bases; nucleotides not matched to a gene: 8. The CDR3 sequence is CASQRLAGAAEQFF. The CDR3 nucleotides read TGTGCCAGCCAACGACTAGCGGGGGCGGCTGAGCAGTTCTTC.

The CDR3 DNA reads TGTGCCAGTAGTCCGCTAGAGGGACTAGCGGGACGGGAGCAGTACTTC. Its translation is CASSPLEGLAGREQYF. The chain joins TRBV19 to TRBJ2-7, with 13 bases aligning to TRBD2. From germline, CDR1 is LNHDA and CDR2 SQIVND (reference sequence). The J segment lost 7 bases and the V segment lost 5 bases, leaving 11 bases of the junction unmatched. The CDR3 length is 16 residues.

V gene TRBV15 combines with J gene TRBJ2-7; 7 bases are a match to TRBD1. The V segment lost 1 base and the J segment 6 bases; nucleotides outside the gene matches: 9. The germline V gene encodes CDR1 LNHNV and CDR2 YYDKDF (reference sequence). The CDR3 length is 15 residues. The CDR3 loop is CATSRAHRGGGEQYF. CDR3 nucleotide sequence: TGTGCCACCAGCAGAGCCCACAGGGGTGGCGGCGAGCAGTACTTC. The full variable domain, rest sourced from reference TRBV15 and TRBJ2-7, is DAMVIQNPRYQVTQFGKPVTLSCSQTLNHNVMYWYQQKSSQAPKLLFHYYDKDFNNEADTPDNFQSRRPNTSFCFLDIRSPGLGDTAMYLCATSRAHRGGGEQYFGPGTRLTVT.

The CDR3 DNA follows: TGTGCCAGCAGCTTACAACCTAGCGGGAGTGATATAGATACGCAGTATTTT. This translates into CASSLQPSGSDIDTQYF. The chain employs TRBV7-9 and TRBJ2-3, with 10 bases lining up with TRBD2. Germline V gene lookup returns CDR1 SEHNR and CDR2 FQNEAQ (reference sequence). This CDR3 comprises 17 residues. J was trimmed by 5 bases and V by 2 bases; bases with no gene match: 10.

The chain joins TRBV11-3 to TRBJ2-1, with D perhaps matching TRBD2 (5 bases). The CDR3 contains 13 residues. V dropped 4 bases and J dropped 5 bases, with 9 bases sitting between them. CDR1 and CDR2 (germline): SGHNT, YENEEA. The CDR3 nucleotides are TGTGCCAGCAGCTCTCGGGAAGACAATGAGCAGTTCTTC. It translates to CASSSREDNEQFF.

V gene TRBV9 combines with J gene TRBJ2-5; 8 bases fit TRBD2. Trimming removed 4 bases from V and 2 bases from J; junction bases left unmatched: 4. The CDR3 covers 14 residues. Germline V lookup: CDR1 SGDLS, CDR2 YYNGEE. CDR3 residues: CASSTGGEQETQYF. In nucleotides, the CDR3 is TGTGCCAGCAGCACCGGGGGGGAACAAGAGACCCAGTACTTC. Full variable domain (remainder filled in from reference TRBV9 and TRBJ2-5): DSGVTQTPKHLITATGQRVTLRCSPRSGDLSVYWYQQSLDQGLQFLIQYYNGEERAKGNILERFSAQQFPDLHSELNLSSLELGDSALYFCASSTGGEQETQYFGPGTRLLVL.

The chain links TRBV5-4 to TRBJ2-3, with TRBD2 identical over 10 bases. The length of the CDR3 is 15 residues. Germline-derived CDR1 and CDR2 are SGHNT and YYREEE (reference sequence). V lost 0 bases to trimming and J lost 4 bases; unmatched junction nucleotides: 2. The CDR3 protein is CASSLGLAGADTQYF. The CDR3 nucleotides are TGTGCCAGCAGCTTGGGGCTAGCGGGGGCAGATACGCAGTATTTT.

The chain joins TRBV6-2 or TRBV6-3 to TRBJ2-1; TRBD2 agrees at 10 bases. The J segment lost 6 bases and the V segment lost 2 bases, leaving 10 bases of the junction unmatched. CDR3 length equals 17 residues. The germline V gene has CDR1 MNHEY and CDR2 SVGEGT. CDR3 sequence reads: CASSYGSSGSPLNEQFF. As DNA, the CDR3 is TGTGCCAGCAGTTACGGGTCTAGCGGGAGTCCCCTCAATGAGCAGTTCTTC.

The rearrangement uses TRBV25-1 and TRBJ2-3, with 7 bases fitting TRBD2. V lost 0 bases, J lost 7 bases, and 7 bases stayed unmatched. Germline V gives CDR1 MGHDK, CDR2 SYGVNS. CDR3 length equals 15 residues. CDR3 amino acids: CASSEYTQGGHTQYF. The CDR3 DNA is TGTGCCAGCAGTGAATATACCCAGGGAGGGCATACGCAGTATTTT. The full variable domain, its missing parts supplied by reference TRBV25-1 and TRBJ2-3, is EADIYQTPRYLVIGTGKKITLECSQTMGHDKMYWYQQDPGMELHLIHYSYGVNSTEKGDLSSESTVSRIRTEHFPLTLESARPSHTSQYLCASSEYTQGGHTQYFGPGTRLTVL.

V gene TRBV28 combines with J gene TRBJ1-4; D is unresolved. Trimming left V 4 bases short and J 0 bases short, with 9 bases between. The CDR3 covers 15 residues. Germline V gene data show CDR1 as MDHEN and CDR2 as SYDVKM. For the CDR3, the DNA is TGTGCCAGCAGTTCTACCGCGGCAACTAATGAAAAACTGTTTTTT. As protein: CASSSTAATNEKLFF.

The chain carries TRBV30 and TRBJ2-1; 8 nucleotides agree with TRBD1. J gave up 4 bases and V 1 base, and 30 bases lay outside the gene matches. In germline, CDR1 is GTSNPN, CDR2 SVGIG (reference sequence). CDR3 length equals 23 residues. The CDR3 sequence: CAWSAPPNEGQAHRVSLYNEQFF. The CDR3 DNA reads as TGTGCCTGGAGTGCACCCCCCAATGAGGGACAGGCCCACCGGGTCTCGCTTTACAATGAGCAGTTCTTC.

This clonotype appeared a few times. This chain links TRBV7-6 with TRBJ2-3, with D tentatively TRBD1 (6 bases). V shed 5 bases and J shed 6 bases, with 12 bases lying between them. The CDR3 is 13 amino acids. CDR1 SGHVS and CDR2 FNYEAQ come from the germline V gene. CDR3 DNA sequence: TGTGCCAGCAGCCCGTTGGGGGCTGATACGCAGTATTTT. Its translation is CASSPLGADTQYF.

This sequence joins TRBV14 and TRBJ2-1, with TRBD2 identical over 14 bases. The V segment lost 7 bases and the J segment 9 bases; nucleotides outside the gene matches: 8. The CDR3 spans 15 residues. Germline CDR1 is SGHDN and CDR2 is FVKESK. The CDR3 protein is CASTMGTSGRSEQFF. The CDR3 nucleotides are TGTGCCAGCACGATGGGGACTAGCGGGAGAAGTGAGCAGTTCTTC.

This chain links TRBV6-2 or TRBV6-3 with TRBJ2-2; TRBD2 matches 13 bases. This CDR3 contains 15 residues. CDR1 is MNHEY and CDR2 is SVGEGT in the germline V gene. J gave up 7 bases and V 6 bases, and 5 bases lay outside the gene matches. CDR3 in amino acids: CASRRTSGSGGELFF. The CDR3 coding sequence is TGTGCCAGCAGGCGGACTAGCGGGAGTGGCGGGGAGCTGTTTTTT.

The chain employs TRBV27 and TRBJ2-7; a weak D match, TRBD2 (7 bases). CDR1 MNHEY and CDR2 SMNVEV come from the germline V gene (reference sequence). Between the trimmed V and J ends, which lost 2 bases and 5 bases, there was a span of 10 bases. This CDR3 has 13 amino acids. The CDR3 protein is CASSLTGRDEQYF. The CDR3 DNA follows: TGTGCCAGCAGTTTAACAGGGAGGGACGAGCAGTACTTC.

This clonotype was seen a single time. The chain employs TRBV6-5 and TRBJ1-4; 7 positions agree with TRBD1. Germline loops: CDR1 MNHEY, CDR2 SVGAGI. The CDR3 sequence is 16 residues long. With 4 bases clipped from V and 0 bases from J, the junction kept 5 bases outside the gene matches. In nucleotides, the CDR3 is TGTGCCAGCAGTTCGTGGACAGGTCCAACTAATGAAAAACTGTTTTTT. Its translation: CASSSWTGPTNEKLFF.

This rearrangement joins TRBV27 to TRBJ1-3; weak D call: TRBD1 (6 bases). V gave up 5 bases and J gave up 3 bases, with 11 bases separating them. Germline CDR1 MNHEY, CDR2 SMNVEV (reference sequence). The CDR3 spans 14 residues. The CDR3 region is CASSLTGYGNTIYF. For the CDR3, the DNA is TGTGCCAGCAGTCTTACAGGGTATGGAAACACCATATATTTT.

This clonotype was counted between two and nine times. The CDR3 DNA is TGTGCCAGCAGTTTGTCTCATTACGAGCAGTACTTC. Its protein is CASSLSHYEQYF. The rearrangement joins TRBV6-2 or TRBV6-3 to TRBJ2-7; D ambiguous. V was shortened by 4 bases and J by 4 bases, with 8 bases between the two germline ends. Germline assignment: CDR1 MNHEY and CDR2 SVGEGT. The CDR3 loop spans 12 amino acids.

The chain has TRBV12-3 or TRBV12-4 and TRBJ2-7, with 12 bases identical to TRBD2. Trimming took 3 bases from V and 7 from J; bases not matched to a gene: 7. The CDR3 is 15 amino acids. The DNA for the CDR3 is TGTGCCAGCAGTTTTAGTCTAGCGGGAGGGTATGAGCAGTACTTC. It specifies CASSFSLAGGYEQYF.

The rearrangement uses TRBV27 and TRBJ2-7; 12 positions agree with TRBD2. This CDR3 comprises 17 residues. Germline CDR1 MNHEY, CDR2 SMNVEV (reference sequence). Trimming took 2 bases from V and 2 from J; bases not matched to a gene: 7. CDR3 in DNA: TGTGCCAGCAGTTTAGGGGGACTAGCGGGTAGTACCTACGAGCAGTACTTC. Translating it yields CASSLGGLAGSTYEQYF.

In DNA, the CDR3 is TGTGCCAGCAGCTTCTCGGGACTAGCAGCCTACGAGCAGTACTTC. It yields the protein CASSFSGLAAYEQYF. V and J are TRBV7-2 and TRBJ2-7; 9 bases match TRBD2. Per germline, CDR1 SGHTA and CDR2 FQGNSA. The CDR3 is made up of 15 amino acids. Trimming at V came to 3 bases and at J to 2 bases, leaving 5 bases not matched to a gene.

The chain employs TRBV19 and TRBJ1-1; 9 nucleotides align to TRBD1. CDR1 and CDR2 (germline): LNHDA, SQIVND (reference sequence). The J segment lost 0 bases and the V segment lost 9 bases, leaving 11 bases of the junction unmatched. CDR3 length equals 16 residues. In DNA, the CDR3 is TGTGCCAGCCATGAGGACAGGGGACCCATGAACACTGAAGCTTTCTTT. This sequence encodes CASHEDRGPMNTEAFF.